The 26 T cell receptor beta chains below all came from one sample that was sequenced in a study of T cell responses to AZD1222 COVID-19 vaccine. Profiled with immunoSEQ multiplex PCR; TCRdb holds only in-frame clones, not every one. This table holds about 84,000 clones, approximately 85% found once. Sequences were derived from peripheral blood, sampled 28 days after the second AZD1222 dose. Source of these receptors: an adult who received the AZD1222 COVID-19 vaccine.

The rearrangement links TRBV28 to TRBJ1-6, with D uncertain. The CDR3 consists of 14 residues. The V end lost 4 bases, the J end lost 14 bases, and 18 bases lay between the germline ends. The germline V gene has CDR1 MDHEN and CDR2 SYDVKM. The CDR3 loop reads CASSSRPIGRTLHF. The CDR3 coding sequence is TGTGCCAGCAGTTCCCGCCCTATAGGGCGCACCCTCCACTTT.

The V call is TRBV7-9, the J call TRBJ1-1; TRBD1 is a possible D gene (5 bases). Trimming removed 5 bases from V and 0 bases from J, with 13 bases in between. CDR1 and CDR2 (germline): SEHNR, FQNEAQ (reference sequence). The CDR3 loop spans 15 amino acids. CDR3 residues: CASSEYTGLNTEAFF. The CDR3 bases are TGTGCCAGCAGCGAATATACAGGACTGAACACTGAAGCTTTCTTT.

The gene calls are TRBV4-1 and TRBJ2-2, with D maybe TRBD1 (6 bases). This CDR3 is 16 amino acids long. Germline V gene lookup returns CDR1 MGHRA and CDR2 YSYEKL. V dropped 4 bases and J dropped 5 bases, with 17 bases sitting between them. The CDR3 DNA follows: TGCGCCAGCAGCCCCCGGGACAACTCGGGGACCGGGGAGCTGTTTTTT. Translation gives CASSPRDNSGTGELFF.

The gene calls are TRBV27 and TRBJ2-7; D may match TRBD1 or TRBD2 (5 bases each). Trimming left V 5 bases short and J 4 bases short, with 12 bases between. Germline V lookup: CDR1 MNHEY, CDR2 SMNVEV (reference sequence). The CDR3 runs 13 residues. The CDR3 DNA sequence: TGTGCCAGCAGTCTCGGGGCTAGATACGAGCAGTACTTC. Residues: CASSLGARYEQYF.

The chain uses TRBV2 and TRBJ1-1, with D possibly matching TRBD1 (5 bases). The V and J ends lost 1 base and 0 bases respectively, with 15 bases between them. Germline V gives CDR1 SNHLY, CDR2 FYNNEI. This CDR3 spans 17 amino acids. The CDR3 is CASSEVSGRAVNTEAFF. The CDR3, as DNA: TGTGCCAGCAGTGAAGTATCAGGCAGGGCCGTGAACACTGAAGCTTTCTTT. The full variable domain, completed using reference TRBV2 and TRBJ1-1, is EPEVTQTPSHQVTQMGQEVILRCVPISNHLYFYWYRQILGQKVEFLVSFYNNEISEKSEIFDDQFSVERPDGSNFTLKIRSTKLEDSAMYFCASSEVSGRAVNTEAFFGQGTRLTVV.

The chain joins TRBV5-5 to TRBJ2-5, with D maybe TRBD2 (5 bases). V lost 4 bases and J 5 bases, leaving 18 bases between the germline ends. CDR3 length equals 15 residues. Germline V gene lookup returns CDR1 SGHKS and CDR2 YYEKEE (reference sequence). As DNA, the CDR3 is TGTGCCAGCAGCCTCTTAACGGGGTTAGGGGAGACCCAGTACTTC. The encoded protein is CASSLLTGLGETQYF.

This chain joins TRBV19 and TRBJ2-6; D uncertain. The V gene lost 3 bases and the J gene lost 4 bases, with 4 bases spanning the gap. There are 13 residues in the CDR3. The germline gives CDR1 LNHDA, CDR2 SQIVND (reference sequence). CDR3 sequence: CASSITGANVLTF. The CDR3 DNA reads TGTGCCAGTAGTATTACGGGGGCCAACGTCCTGACTTTC.

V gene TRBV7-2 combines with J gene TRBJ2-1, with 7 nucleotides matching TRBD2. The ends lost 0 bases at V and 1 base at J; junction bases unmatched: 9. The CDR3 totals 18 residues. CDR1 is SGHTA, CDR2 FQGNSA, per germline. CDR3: CASSLANQGGGSYNEQFF. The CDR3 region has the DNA TGTGCCAGCAGCTTAGCTAATCAGGGCGGGGGTTCCTACAATGAGCAGTTCTTC. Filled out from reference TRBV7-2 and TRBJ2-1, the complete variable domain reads GAGVSQSPSNKVTEKGKDVELRCDPISGHTALYWYRQSLGQGLEFLIYFQGNSAPDKSGLPSDRFSAERTGGSVSTLTIQRTQQEDSAVYLCASSLANQGGGSYNEQFFGPGTRLTVL.

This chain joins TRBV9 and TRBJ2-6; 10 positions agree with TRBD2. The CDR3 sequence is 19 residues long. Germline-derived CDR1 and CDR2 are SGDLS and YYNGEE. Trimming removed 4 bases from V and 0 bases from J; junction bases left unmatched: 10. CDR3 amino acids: CASSPELAGVGSGANVLTF. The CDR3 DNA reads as TGTGCCAGCAGCCCTGAGCTAGCGGGGGTCGGCTCTGGGGCCAACGTCCTGACTTTC.

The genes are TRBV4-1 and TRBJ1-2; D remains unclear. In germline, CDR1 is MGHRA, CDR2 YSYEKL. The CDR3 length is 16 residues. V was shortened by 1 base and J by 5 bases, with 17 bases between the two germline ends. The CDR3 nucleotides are TGCGCCAGCAGCCAAGTCGGGATCCGCCGGGAGTATGGCTACACCTTC. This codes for CASSQVGIRREYGYTF.

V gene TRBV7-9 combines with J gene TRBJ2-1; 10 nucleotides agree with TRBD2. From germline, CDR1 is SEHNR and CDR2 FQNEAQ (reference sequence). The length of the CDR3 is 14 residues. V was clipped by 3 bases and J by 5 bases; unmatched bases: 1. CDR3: CASSFLAGDNEQFF. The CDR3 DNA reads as TGTGCCAGCAGCTTCCTAGCGGGGGACAATGAGCAGTTCTTC.

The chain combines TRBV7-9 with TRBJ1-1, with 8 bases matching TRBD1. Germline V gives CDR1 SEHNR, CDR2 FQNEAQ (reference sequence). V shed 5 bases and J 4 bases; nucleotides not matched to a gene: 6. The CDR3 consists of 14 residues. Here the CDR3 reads CASSLRGPGTEAFF. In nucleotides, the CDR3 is TGTGCCAGCAGCCTCAGGGGGCCAGGCACTGAAGCTTTCTTT.

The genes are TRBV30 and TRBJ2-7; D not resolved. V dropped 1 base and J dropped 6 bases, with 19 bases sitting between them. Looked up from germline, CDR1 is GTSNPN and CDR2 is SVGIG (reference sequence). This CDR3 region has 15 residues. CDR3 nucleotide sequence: TGTGCCTGGAGTGCTCCGGGCCCGACCCTCCGCGAGCAGTACTTC. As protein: CAWSAPGPTLREQYF.

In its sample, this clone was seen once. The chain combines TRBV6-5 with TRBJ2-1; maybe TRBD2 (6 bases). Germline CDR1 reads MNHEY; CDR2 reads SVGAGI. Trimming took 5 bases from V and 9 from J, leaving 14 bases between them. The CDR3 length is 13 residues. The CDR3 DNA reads TGTGCCAGCAGTAAGAGTCGAGCGGGTGAGCAGTTCTTC. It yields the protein CASSKSRAGEQFF.

DNA of the CDR3: TGTGCCAGCAGGGATAGCGGGGGGTACACCGGGGAGCTGTTTTTT. Translation: CASRDSGGYTGELFF. V is TRBV28 and J is TRBJ2-2; the match to TRBD2 covers 10 bases. The ends lost 6 bases at V and 3 bases at J; junction bases unmatched: 4. There are 15 residues in the CDR3. Per germline, CDR1 MDHEN and CDR2 SYDVKM.

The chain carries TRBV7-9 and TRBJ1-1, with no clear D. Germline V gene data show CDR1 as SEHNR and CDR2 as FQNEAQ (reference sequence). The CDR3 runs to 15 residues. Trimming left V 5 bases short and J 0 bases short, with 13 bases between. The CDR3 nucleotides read TGTGCCAGCAGCCCGGATCTGGGAATGAACACTGAAGCTTTCTTT. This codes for CASSPDLGMNTEAFF.

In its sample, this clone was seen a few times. Here the CDR3 DNA reads TGTGCCAGCAGTGAAGGACCCGGGAGCTCCTACGAGCAGTACTTC. This encodes CASSEGPGSSYEQYF. The chain uses TRBV6-1 and TRBJ2-7; tentative D call: TRBD2 (6 bases). Germline V gene data show CDR1 as MNHNS and CDR2 as SASEGT. The CDR3 contains 15 residues. V lost 1 base and J 0 bases, leaving 10 bases between the germline ends.

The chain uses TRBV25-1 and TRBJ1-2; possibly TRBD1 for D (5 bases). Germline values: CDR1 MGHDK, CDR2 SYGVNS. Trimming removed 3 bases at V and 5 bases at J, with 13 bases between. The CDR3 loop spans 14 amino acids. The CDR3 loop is CASSDSGRRYGYTF. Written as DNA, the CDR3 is TGTGCCAGCAGTGATTCAGGGAGGAGGTATGGCTACACCTTC.

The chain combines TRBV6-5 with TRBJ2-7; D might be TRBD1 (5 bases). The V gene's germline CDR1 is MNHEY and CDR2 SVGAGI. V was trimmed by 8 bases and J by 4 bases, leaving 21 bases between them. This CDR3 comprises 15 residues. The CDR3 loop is CASSSYRQPHYEQYF. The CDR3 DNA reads TGTGCCAGCTCAAGTTATCGACAGCCACATTACGAGCAGTACTTC.

CDR3 DNA: TGTGCCAGCAGCTTACCCGGACACCGGATGGACGAGCAGTACTTC. Translating gives CASSLPGHRMDEQYF. The chain is built from TRBV7-9 and TRBJ2-7; maybe TRBD1 (5 bases). Germline-derived CDR1 and CDR2 are SEHNR and FQNEAQ (reference sequence). The CDR3 has 15 residues. V shed 2 bases and J shed 5 bases, with 16 bases lying between them.

This CDR3 reads CASTVSPARNTEAFF. The CDR3 DNA follows: TGTGCCAGCACAGTGAGTCCGGCAAGGAACACTGAAGCTTTCTTT. The rearrangement uses TRBV2 and TRBJ1-1; D unclear. V lost 7 bases, J lost 1 base, and 16 bases lay in between. The germline V gene encodes CDR1 SNHLY and CDR2 FYNNEI. This CDR3 spans 15 amino acids.

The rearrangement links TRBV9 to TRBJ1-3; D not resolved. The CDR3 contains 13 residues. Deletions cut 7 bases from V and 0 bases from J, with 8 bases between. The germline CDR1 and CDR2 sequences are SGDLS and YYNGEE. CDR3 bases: TGTGCCAGCGGGTCCCCCTCTGGAAACACCATATATTTT. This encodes CASGSPSGNTIYF.

The CDR3 nucleotides read TGTGCCAGCAGCTTAGATATCATAAACACCATATATTTT. Protein sequence: CASSLDIINTIYF. The V call is TRBV11-2, the J call TRBJ1-3; D remains ambiguous. There are 13 residues in the CDR3. The V end lost 0 bases, the J end lost 6 bases, and 6 bases lay between the germline ends. From germline, CDR1 is SGHAT and CDR2 FQNNGV.

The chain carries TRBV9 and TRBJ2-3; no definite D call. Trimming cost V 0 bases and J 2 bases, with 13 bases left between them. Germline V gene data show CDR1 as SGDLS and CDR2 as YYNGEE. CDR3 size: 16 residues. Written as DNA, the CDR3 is TGTGCCAGCAGCGTAGAGGTCTTCTTGGACACAGATACGCAGTATTTT. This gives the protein CASSVEVFLDTDTQYF.

CDR3 in amino acids: CASSWEGTSTNEKLFF. Here the CDR3 DNA reads TGCGCCAGCAGCTGGGAGGGAACATCAACTAATGAAAAACTGTTTTTT. The V call is TRBV4-1, the J call TRBJ1-4, with D hard to call. The CDR3 runs to 16 residues. V was pared by 5 bases and J by 0 bases, with 13 bases between. CDR1 is MGHRA, CDR2 YSYEKL, per germline.

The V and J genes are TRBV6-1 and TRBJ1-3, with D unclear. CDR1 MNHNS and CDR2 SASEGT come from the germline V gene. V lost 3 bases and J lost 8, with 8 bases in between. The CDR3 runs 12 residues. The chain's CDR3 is CASSEPGHTIYF. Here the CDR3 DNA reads TGTGCCAGCAGTGAGCCCGGCCACACCATATATTTT.